The subject of this entry is one T cell receptor (beta chain). CDR1 MNHEY and CDR2 SVGAGI come from the germline V gene. The CDR3 loop spans 14 amino acids. J was trimmed by 10 bases and V by 5 bases; bases with no gene match: 6. Libraries were prepared by immunoSEQ multiplex PCR; TCRdb keeps only in-frame clonotypes and omits some of them. This sample has fewer than 250,000 clones, with about 87% found just once. The data are from a study of blood T cell repertoires in COVID-19. Sample: PBMCs or T cells enriched from blood (not recorded which). The receptor was derived from a man aged 45-60 years who had been exposed to COVID-19. The chain combines TRBV6-5 with TRBJ1-6, with TRBD1 identical over 9 bases. Here the CDR3 reads CASSNRGQGSPLHF. The CDR3 DNA reads as TGTGCCAGCAGTAACAGGGGGCAGGGGTCACCCCTCCACTTT.